These 18 T cell receptor beta chains share one sample of origin, sequenced in a study of graft-versus-host responses after intestinal transplantation. Here immunoSEQ multiplex PCR was the method, and the copy in TCRdb shows in-frame clones only, minus some. This table holds about 88,000 clones, approximately 89% found once. No cognate antigen is known for these TCRs. Specimen: unstimulated CD4+ T cells sorted from spleen or lymph node cells, collected before transplant. The receptors were gathered from a human donor who was the organ donor for an intestinal transplant.

The chain employs TRBV5-4 and TRBJ2-7, with 10 bases lining up with TRBD1. The CDR3 is 14 amino acids. Germline trimming cut 2 bases from V and 4 bases from J; bases unmatched to any gene: 3. CDR1 SGHNT and CDR2 YYREEE come from the germline V gene (reference sequence). CDR3 DNA sequence: TGTGCCAGCAGCTTAGGACAGGGGGTTTACGAGCAGTACTTC. Translation: CASSLGQGVYEQYF.

The chain has TRBV7-2 and TRBJ2-3, with 12 bases that match TRBD2. The trim removed 1 base at V and 7 bases at J, leaving 6 bases unmatched. This CDR3 is built from 16 residues. The germline V gene encodes CDR1 SGHTA and CDR2 FQGNSA. The CDR3 reads CASSLELAGGRNTQYF. For the CDR3, the DNA is TGTGCCAGCAGCTTAGAGCTAGCGGGGGGGCGGAATACGCAGTATTTT.

The chain combines TRBV27 with TRBJ2-1, with a possible D match to TRBD1 (5 bases). The CDR3 contains 15 residues. Per germline, CDR1 MNHEY and CDR2 SMNVEV (reference sequence). Trimming pared 6 bases from V and 1 base from J, leaving 13 bases between. In nucleotides, the CDR3 is TGTGCCAGCAGGGACACAGGAAGGTCCTACAATGAGCAGTTCTTC. It translates to CASRDTGRSYNEQFF.

The V and J genes are TRBV11-3 and TRBJ2-1; D might be TRBD2 (6 bases). CDR3 length: 15 amino acids. V was trimmed by 1 base and J by 9 bases, leaving 16 bases between them. Germline CDR1 and CDR2: SGHNT and YENEEA. The CDR3 region is CASSLVFLAGGEQFF. CDR3 coding DNA: TGTGCCAGCAGCTTAGTTTTCTTAGCCGGGGGTGAGCAGTTCTTC.

This clone was observed a single time. V gene TRBV5-1 combines with J gene TRBJ2-1; possible D gene TRBD1, 5 bases. The CDR3 is 14 residues long. Germline CDR1 and CDR2: SGHRS and YFSETQ. V was clipped by 6 bases and J by 0 bases, with 10 bases between them. CDR3 coding DNA: TGCGCCAGCAACAGGCGGCCCTCCTACAATGAGCAGTTCTTC. It specifies CASNRRPSYNEQFF.

The CDR3 DNA sequence: TGTGCCAGCAGACCCGACAGGGGGCTAGGCTACGAGCAGTACTTC. This translates into CASRPDRGLGYEQYF. The chain couples TRBV2 to TRBJ2-7; 10 bases are shared with TRBD1. Germline CDR1 is SNHLY and CDR2 is FYNNEI. The V and J ends lost 6 bases and 3 bases, in that order; junction bases with no gene match: 8. The CDR3 length is 15 residues.

The V gene is TRBV7-9, the J gene TRBJ2-1; the D gene is possibly TRBD2 (6 bases). With 5 bases removed from V and 3 bases from J, the gap between germline ends came to 14 bases. Germline-derived CDR1 and CDR2 are SEHNR and FQNEAQ (reference sequence). This CDR3 has 15 residues. The CDR3 sequence: CASSTELAYYNEQFF. The DNA of the CDR3 is TGTGCCAGCAGCACCGAGCTAGCGTACTACAATGAGCAGTTCTTC.

There are a few counts of this clone. The chain combines TRBV28 with TRBJ2-3; D remains ambiguous. Between the trimmed V and J ends, which lost 2 bases and 1 base, there was a span of 4 bases. Germline V gene lookup returns CDR1 MDHEN and CDR2 SYDVKM. The CDR3 length is 13 residues. CDR3 DNA: TGTGCCAGCAGTTTAGCGGGCACAGATACGCAGTATTTT. Translating gives CASSLAGTDTQYF.

V and J are TRBV25-1 and TRBJ1-1; D may be TRBD1 (5 bases). This CDR3 comprises 13 residues. CDR1 is MGHDK, CDR2 SYGVNS, per germline. The V gene lost 5 bases and the J gene lost 1 base, with 8 bases spanning the gap. The CDR3 here is CASSRGGNTEAFF. CDR3 nucleotides: TGTGCCAGCAGTAGGGGTGGGAACACTGAAGCTTTCTTT.

The V gene is TRBV7-6, the J gene TRBJ2-5, with a weak D call TRBD2 (6 bases). The CDR3 contains 14 residues. The germline V gene encodes CDR1 SGHVS and CDR2 FNYEAQ. V was shortened by 3 bases and J by 4 bases, with 12 bases between the two germline ends. The CDR3 loop reads CASSFPGVGETQYF. DNA for the CDR3: TGTGCCAGCAGCTTTCCGGGGGTGGGAGAGACCCAGTACTTC.

The DNA for the CDR3 is TGTGCCAGTAGTATAAACTACTTTAGGAACACCGGGGAGCTGTTTTTT. Translating gives CASSINYFRNTGELFF. The chain has TRBV19 and TRBJ2-2; D uncertain. CDR3 length: 16 residues. Trimming pared 2 bases from V and 1 base from J, leaving 11 bases between. The germline CDR1 and CDR2 sequences are LNHDA and SQIVND (reference sequence).

This clone appeared a single time. CDR3 coding DNA: TGCGCCAGCAGCTTCATCTCTTTACCCGGGACAGAAACGACCTACGAGCAGTACTTC. The encoded protein is CASSFISLPGTETTYEQYF. The rearrangement links TRBV5-1 to TRBJ2-7; 7 bases agree with TRBD1. There are 19 residues in the CDR3. V lost 2 bases to trimming and J lost 2 bases; unmatched junction nucleotides: 19. CDR1 SGHRS and CDR2 YFSETQ come from the germline V gene.

This CDR3 reads CSVEGGFAYNEQFF. Here the CDR3 DNA reads TGCAGCGTTGAAGGCGGATTCGCCTACAATGAGCAGTTCTTC. This chain connects TRBV29-1 to TRBJ2-1, with D unclear. Germline assignment: CDR1 SQVTM and CDR2 ANQGSEA. Trimming took off 1 base at V and 2 bases at J, with 9 bases between the two ends. This CDR3 spans 14 amino acids.

The J gene is TRBJ1-1, the V gene TRBV12-5; no definite D call. The CDR3 sequence is 12 residues long. Germline assignment: CDR1 LGHNT and CDR2 FRNRAP. V was pared by 6 bases and J by 7 bases, with 12 bases between. The CDR3, as DNA: TGTGCTAGTGGGCCCCTCTATAGTGAAGCTTTCTTT. It is translated as CASGPLYSEAFF. Using reference TRBV12-5 and TRBJ1-1 for the parts outside the CDR3, the full variable domain is DARVTQTPRHKVTEMGQEVTMRCQPILGHNTVFWYRQTMMQGLELLAYFRNRAPLDDSGMPKDRFSAEMPDATLATLKIQPSEPRDSAVYFCASGPLYSEAFFGQGTRLTVV.

The sample holds a few counts of this clone. The rearrangement joins TRBV28 to TRBJ2-7; D gene ambiguous. Trimming removed 8 bases at V and 4 bases at J, with 3 bases between. CDR1 MDHEN and CDR2 SYDVKM come from the germline V gene. The CDR3 has 9 amino acids. CDR3 protein: CASQYEQYF. CDR3 coding DNA: TGTGCCAGCCAGTACGAGCAGTACTTC. The whole variable domain, filled in from reference TRBV28 and TRBJ2-7, reads DVKVTQSSRYLVKRTGEKVFLECVQDMDHENMFWYRQDPGLGLRLIYFSYDVKMKEKGDIPEGYSVSREKKERFSLILESASTNQTSMYLCASQYEQYFGPGTRLTVT.

The genes are TRBV30 and TRBJ2-3; 8 positions match TRBD2. The CDR3 is made up of 14 amino acids. Germline trimming cut 4 bases from V and 4 bases from J; bases unmatched to any gene: 7. CDR1 GTSNPN and CDR2 SVGIG come from the germline V gene (reference sequence). The CDR3: CAWTLGLAADTQYF. CDR3 sequence (DNA): TGTGCCTGGACCCTAGGACTAGCCGCAGATACGCAGTATTTT.

The chain combines TRBV4-1 with TRBJ1-5; D remains ambiguous. V was shortened by 0 bases and J by 0 bases, with 15 bases between the two germline ends. The CDR3 covers 18 residues. Germline-derived CDR1 and CDR2 are MGHRA and YSYEKL. The CDR3 here is CASSQDENKWASNQPQHF. The CDR3 DNA is TGCGCCAGCAGCCAAGATGAGAATAAATGGGCTAGCAATCAGCCCCAGCATTTT.

A few counts support this clone. This chain connects TRBV27 to TRBJ1-6; D is perhaps TRBD1 (6 bases). This CDR3 is built from 15 residues. Trimming took off 9 bases at V and 13 bases at J, with 25 bases between the two ends. Germline V CDR1 and CDR2: MNHEY, SMNVEV (reference sequence). The CDR3 protein is CASRGGFARRTPLHF. The CDR3 bases are TGTGCCAGTAGGGGGGGCTTCGCACGAAGGACTCCCCTCCACTTT.